This T cell receptor (beta chain) was captured in a study of shared clonotypes between healthy human individuals. Study observations and caveats: Across subsets, estimated richness was generally greater for naive than for memory populations.

Method: immunoSEQ multiplex PCR; TCRdb's copy keeps in-frame clones and lacks some. The sample contains around 2.1 million clones, around 95% of which appear only once. The CDR3 has 15 residues. CDR1 and CDR2 (germline): MNHNS, SASEGT. V lost 6 bases, J lost 4 bases, and 9 bases stayed unmatched. Donors comprised healthy HIV-negative adults lacking recent acute infections or vaccinations. Everyone who donated was a Caucasian adult who lived in Nashville, Tennessee. Turning to this clone: Its antigen is unidentified.

The origin of this receptor is a young man in good health. The source material was naive CD4+ T cells sorted from blood. Subset given: CD45RA+ positively selected. The chain combines TRBV6-1 with TRBJ1-2; 9 bases fit TRBD1. The CDR3 sequence: CASSQQGASFYGYTF. In nucleotides, the CDR3 is TGTGCCAGCAGCCAACAGGGGGCGTCCTTCTATGGCTACACCTTC.